A selection of T cell receptor beta chains follows, all from one sample in a study of blood T cell repertoires in COVID-19. TCRdb's table, derived via immunoSEQ multiplex PCR, lists solely in-frame clones and lacks some. Among 300,000 to 350,000 clones, more than 75% were seen once, and the ten largest hold about 6.3%. The specimen sequenced was peripheral blood. These receptors came from a woman aged 50 to 60 with COVID-19, enrolled during active disease. Each CDR3 is given with its conserved first and last residue. A D gene is named only where the DNA matches it firmly. Not every row has a clone size; where given, it reads once, few, many or a size class.

size: -; V: TRBV27; J: TRBJ1-1; D: TRBD1; CDR3: CASQGFQNTEAFF; DNA: TGTGCCTCACAGGGGTTCCAGAACACTGAAGCTTTCTTT
size: once; V: TRBV5-1; J: TRBJ2-2; D: TRBD1; CDR3: CASSHRGWNGELFF; DNA: TGCGCCAGTTCACACAGGGGTTGGAACGGGGAGCTGTTTTTT
size: -; V: TRBV6-5; J: TRBJ1-4; D: -; CDR3: CASTRQRATNEKLFF; DNA: TGTGCCAGCACAAGACAGAGAGCAACTAATGAAAAACTGTTTTTT
size: -; V: TRBV3-1/TRBV3-2; J: TRBJ2-2; D: TRBD1; CDR3: CASSKTGAVTGELFF; DNA: TGTGCCAGCAGCAAGACAGGGGCTGTCACCGGGGAGCTGTTTTTT
size: -; V: TRBV30; J: TRBJ1-2; D: -; CDR3: CAWSVGQSPSGYTF; DNA: TGTGCCTGGAGTGTAGGACAGAGTCCCTCCGGCTACACCTTC
size: -; V: TRBV7-8; J: TRBJ2-1; D: -; CDR3: CASSLAGSGTKQFF; DNA: TGTGCCAGCAGCTTAGCAGGTAGCGGTACCAAGCAGTTCTTC
size: -; V: TRBV7-2; J: TRBJ1-2; D: -; CDR3: CASSFGQQYGYTF; DNA: TGTGCCAGCAGCTTTGGACAGCAATATGGCTACACCTTC
size: -; V: TRBV11-3; J: TRBJ2-1; D: TRBD2; CDR3: CASSLGLAGVGDEQFF; DNA: TGTGCCAGCAGCTTAGGACTAGCGGGAGTCGGCGATGAGCAGTTCTTC
size: -; V: TRBV30; J: TRBJ2-7; D: TRBD1; CDR3: CAWSVPDRGIFYEQYF; DNA: TGTGCCTGGAGTGTACCCGACAGGGGTATATTCTACGAGCAGTACTTC
size: -; V: TRBV18; J: TRBJ2-2; D: -; CDR3: CASSPTLGPMNTGELFF; DNA: TGTGCCAGCTCCCCCACGCTGGGGCCGATGAACACCGGGGAGCTGTTTTTT
size: once; V: TRBV7-2; J: TRBJ1-2; D: -; CDR3: CASSFSWAPASGYTF; DNA: TGTGCCAGCAGCTTCTCTTGGGCTCCAGCTTCAGGCTACACCTTC
size: -; V: TRBV7-7; J: TRBJ2-3; D: TRBD2; CDR3: CASSSGLGGTDTQYF; DNA: TGTGCTAGCAGCTCGGGACTAGGAGGCACAGATACGCAGTATTTT
size: -; V: TRBV15; J: TRBJ2-7; D: TRBD1; CDR3: CATSRDRGSYEQYF; DNA: TGTGCCACCAGCAGAGACAGGGGGTCCTACGAGCAGTACTTC
size: -; V: TRBV10-3; J: TRBJ2-4; D: TRBD1; CDR3: CAISEGRQGLDF; DNA: TGTGCCATCAGTGAGGGGAGACAGGGTCTGGACTTC
size: few; V: TRBV5-6; J: TRBJ1-2; D: TRBD1; CDR3: CASSWDREYGYTF; DNA: TGTGCCAGCAGCTGGGACAGGGAGTATGGCTACACCTTC
size: -; V: TRBV7-2; J: TRBJ1-1; D: -; CDR3: CASSSLWGSEAFF; DNA: TGTGCCAGCAGCTCGTTATGGGGCTCTGAAGCTTTCTTT
size: -; V: TRBV6-5; J: TRBJ2-7; D: TRBD1; CDR3: CASSYRDRGFYEQYF; DNA: TGTGCCAGCAGTTATAGGGACAGGGGTTTTTACGAGCAGTACTTC
size: -; V: TRBV11-2; J: TRBJ1-2; D: -; CDR3: CASSVLNYGYTF; DNA: TGTGCCAGCAGCGTCCTGAACTATGGCTACACCTTC
size: -; V: TRBV30; J: TRBJ1-2; D: -; CDR3: CAWSQDSYYGYTF; DNA: TGTGCCTGGAGTCAGGACAGTTACTATGGCTACACCTTC
size: -; V: TRBV6-2/TRBV6-3; J: TRBJ2-7; D: -; CDR3: CASSYPRSPYEQYF; DNA: TGTGCCAGCAGTTACCCTCGCAGTCCCTACGAGCAGTACTTC
size: -; V: TRBV19; J: TRBJ2-1; D: TRBD2; CDR3: CASSITSGSWNEQFF; DNA: TGTGCCAGTAGTATAACTAGCGGGAGTTGGAATGAGCAGTTCTTC
size: -; V: TRBV5-1; J: TRBJ1-1; D: TRBD1; CDR3: CASSSTGGSENTEAFF; DNA: TGCGCCAGCAGCTCTACAGGGGGTTCGGAGAACACTGAAGCTTTCTTT
size: few; V: TRBV7-8; J: TRBJ1-1; D: TRBD1; CDR3: CASSLDETGGGTEAFF; DNA: TGTGCCAGCAGCTTAGACGAGACAGGGGGCGGGACTGAAGCTTTCTTT
size: -; V: TRBV5-5; J: TRBJ2-1; D: TRBD1; CDR3: CASSVGQGMNEQFF; DNA: TGTGCCAGCAGCGTAGGACAGGGAATGAATGAGCAGTTCTTC
size: many; V: TRBV14; J: TRBJ1-2; D: -; CDR3: CASSQETRDYGYTF; DNA: TGTGCCAGCAGCCAAGAGACCAGGGACTATGGCTACACCTTC
size: -; V: TRBV19; J: TRBJ2-7; D: TRBD2; CDR3: CASSSAGGSYEQYF; DNA: TGTGCCAGTAGCTCAGCGGGGGGCTCCTACGAGCAGTACTTC
size: -; V: TRBV9; J: TRBJ2-7; D: TRBD2; CDR3: CASSAGTSGLEQYF; DNA: TGTGCCAGCAGCGCCGGGACTAGCGGGCTCGAGCAGTACTTC
size: -; V: TRBV4-1; J: TRBJ1-1; D: TRBD1; CDR3: CASSQPGQGIATEAFF; DNA: TGCGCCAGCAGCCAACCGGGACAGGGGATTGCAACTGAAGCTTTCTTT